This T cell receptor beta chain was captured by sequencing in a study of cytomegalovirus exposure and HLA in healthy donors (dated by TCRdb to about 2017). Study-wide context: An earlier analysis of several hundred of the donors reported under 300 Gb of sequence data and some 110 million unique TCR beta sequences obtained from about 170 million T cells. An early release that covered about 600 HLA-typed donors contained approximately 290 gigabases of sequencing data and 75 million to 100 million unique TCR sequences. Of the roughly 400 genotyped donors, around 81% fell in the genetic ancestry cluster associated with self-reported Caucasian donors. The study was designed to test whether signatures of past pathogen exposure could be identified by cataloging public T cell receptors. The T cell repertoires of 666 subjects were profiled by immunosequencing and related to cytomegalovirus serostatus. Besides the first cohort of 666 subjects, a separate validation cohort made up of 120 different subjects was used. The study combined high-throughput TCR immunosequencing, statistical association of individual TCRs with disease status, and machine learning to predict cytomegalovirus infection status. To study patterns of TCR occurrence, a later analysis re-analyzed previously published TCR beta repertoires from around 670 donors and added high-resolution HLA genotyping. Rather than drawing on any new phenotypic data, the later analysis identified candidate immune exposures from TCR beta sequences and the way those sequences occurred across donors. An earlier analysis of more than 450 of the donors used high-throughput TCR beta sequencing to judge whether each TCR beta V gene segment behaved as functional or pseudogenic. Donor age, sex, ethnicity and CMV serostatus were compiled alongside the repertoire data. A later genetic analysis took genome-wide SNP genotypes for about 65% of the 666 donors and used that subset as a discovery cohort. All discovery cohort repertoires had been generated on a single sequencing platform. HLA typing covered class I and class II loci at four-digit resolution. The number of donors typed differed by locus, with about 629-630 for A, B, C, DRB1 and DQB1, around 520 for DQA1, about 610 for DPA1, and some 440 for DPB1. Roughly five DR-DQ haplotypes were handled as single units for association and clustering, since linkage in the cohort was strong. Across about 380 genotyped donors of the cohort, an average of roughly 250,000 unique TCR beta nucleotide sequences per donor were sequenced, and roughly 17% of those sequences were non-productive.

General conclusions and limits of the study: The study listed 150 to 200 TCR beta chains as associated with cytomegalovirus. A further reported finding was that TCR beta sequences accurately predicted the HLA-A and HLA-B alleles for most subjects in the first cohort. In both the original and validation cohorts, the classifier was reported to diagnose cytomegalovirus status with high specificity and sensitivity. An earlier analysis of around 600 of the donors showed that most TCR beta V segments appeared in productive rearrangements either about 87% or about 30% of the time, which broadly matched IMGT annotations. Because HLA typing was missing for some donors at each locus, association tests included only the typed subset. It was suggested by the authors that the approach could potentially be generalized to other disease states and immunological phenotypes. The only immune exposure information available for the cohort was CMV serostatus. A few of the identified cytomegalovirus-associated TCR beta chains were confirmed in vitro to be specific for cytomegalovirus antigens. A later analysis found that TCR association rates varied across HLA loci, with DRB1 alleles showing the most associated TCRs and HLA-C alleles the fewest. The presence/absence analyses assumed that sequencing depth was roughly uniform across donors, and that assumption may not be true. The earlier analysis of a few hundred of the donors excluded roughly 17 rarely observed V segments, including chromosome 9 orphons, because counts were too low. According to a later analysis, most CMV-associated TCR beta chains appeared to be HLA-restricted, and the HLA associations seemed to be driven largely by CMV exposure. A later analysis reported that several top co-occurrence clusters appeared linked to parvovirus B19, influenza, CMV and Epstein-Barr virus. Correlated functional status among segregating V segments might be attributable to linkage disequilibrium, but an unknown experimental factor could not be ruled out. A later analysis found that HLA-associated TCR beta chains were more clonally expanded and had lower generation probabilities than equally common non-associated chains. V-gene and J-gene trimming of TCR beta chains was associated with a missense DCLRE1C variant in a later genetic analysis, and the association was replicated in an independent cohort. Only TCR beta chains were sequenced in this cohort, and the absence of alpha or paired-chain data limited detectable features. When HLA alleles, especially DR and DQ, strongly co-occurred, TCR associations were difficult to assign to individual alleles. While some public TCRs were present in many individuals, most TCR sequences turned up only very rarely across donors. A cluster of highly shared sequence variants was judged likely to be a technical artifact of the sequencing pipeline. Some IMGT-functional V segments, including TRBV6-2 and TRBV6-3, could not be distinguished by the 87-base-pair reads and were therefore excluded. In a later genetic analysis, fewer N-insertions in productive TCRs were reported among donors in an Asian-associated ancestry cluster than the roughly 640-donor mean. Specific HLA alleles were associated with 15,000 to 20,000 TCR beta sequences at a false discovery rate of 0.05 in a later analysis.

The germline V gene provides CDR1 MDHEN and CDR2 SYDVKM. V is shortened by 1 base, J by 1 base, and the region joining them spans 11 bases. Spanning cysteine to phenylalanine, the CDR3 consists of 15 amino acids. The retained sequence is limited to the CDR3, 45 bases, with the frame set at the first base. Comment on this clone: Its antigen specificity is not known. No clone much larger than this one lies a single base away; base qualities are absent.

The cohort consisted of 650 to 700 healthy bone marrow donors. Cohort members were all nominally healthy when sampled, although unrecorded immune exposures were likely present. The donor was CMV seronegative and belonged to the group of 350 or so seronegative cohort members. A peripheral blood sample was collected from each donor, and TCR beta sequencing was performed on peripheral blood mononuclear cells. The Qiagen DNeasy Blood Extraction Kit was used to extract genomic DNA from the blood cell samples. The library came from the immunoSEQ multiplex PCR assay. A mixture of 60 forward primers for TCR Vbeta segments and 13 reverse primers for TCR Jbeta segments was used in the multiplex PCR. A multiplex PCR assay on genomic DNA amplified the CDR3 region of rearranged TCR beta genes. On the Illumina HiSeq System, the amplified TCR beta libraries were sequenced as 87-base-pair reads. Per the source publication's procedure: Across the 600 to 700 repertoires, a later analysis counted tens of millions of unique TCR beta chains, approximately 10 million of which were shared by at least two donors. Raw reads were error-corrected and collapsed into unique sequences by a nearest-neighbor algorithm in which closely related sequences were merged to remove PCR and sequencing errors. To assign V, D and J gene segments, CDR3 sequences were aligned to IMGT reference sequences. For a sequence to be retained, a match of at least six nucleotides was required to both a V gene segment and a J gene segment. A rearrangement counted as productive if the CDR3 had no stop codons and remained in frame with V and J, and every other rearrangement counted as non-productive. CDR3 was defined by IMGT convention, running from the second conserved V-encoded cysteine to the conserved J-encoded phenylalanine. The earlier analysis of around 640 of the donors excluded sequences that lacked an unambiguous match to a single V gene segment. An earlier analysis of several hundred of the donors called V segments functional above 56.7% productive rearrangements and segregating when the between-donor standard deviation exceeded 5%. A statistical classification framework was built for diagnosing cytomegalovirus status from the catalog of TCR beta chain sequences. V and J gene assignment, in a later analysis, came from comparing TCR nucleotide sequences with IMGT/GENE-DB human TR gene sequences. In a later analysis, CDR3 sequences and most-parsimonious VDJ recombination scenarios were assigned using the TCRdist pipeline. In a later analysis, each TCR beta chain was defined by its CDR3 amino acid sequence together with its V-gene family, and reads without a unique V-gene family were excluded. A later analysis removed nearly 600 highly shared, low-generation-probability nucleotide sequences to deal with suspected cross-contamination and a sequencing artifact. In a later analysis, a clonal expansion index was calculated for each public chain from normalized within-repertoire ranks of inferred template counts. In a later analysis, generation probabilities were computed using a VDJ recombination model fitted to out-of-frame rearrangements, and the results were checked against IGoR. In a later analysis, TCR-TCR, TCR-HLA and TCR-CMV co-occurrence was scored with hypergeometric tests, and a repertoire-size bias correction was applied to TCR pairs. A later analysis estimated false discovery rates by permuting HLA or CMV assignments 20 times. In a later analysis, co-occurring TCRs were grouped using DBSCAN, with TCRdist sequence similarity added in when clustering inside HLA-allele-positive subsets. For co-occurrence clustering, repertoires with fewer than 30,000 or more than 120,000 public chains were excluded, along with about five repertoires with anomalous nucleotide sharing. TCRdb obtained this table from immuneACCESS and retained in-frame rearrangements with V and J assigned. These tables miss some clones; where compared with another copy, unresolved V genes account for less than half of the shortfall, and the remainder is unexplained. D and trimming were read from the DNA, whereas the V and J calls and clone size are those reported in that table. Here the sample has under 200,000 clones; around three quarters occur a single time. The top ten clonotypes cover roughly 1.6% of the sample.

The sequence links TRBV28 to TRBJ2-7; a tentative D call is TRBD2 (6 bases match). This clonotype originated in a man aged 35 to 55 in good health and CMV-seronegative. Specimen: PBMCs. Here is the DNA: TGTGCCAGCAGTTTATCGGGAGCCGGGTCCTACGAGCAGTACTTC. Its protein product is CASSLSGAGSYEQYF. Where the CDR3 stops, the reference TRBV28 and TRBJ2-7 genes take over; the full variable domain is DVKVTQSSRYLVKRTGEKVFLECVQDMDHENMFWYRQDPGLGLRLIYFSYDVKMKEKGDIPEGYSVSREKKERFSLILESASTNQTSMYLCASSLSGAGSYEQYFGPGTRLTVT.